The 5 T cell receptor beta chains presented below share a single source sample, sequenced in a study of neurological immune-mediated disorders. TCRdb reprocessed the 5' RACE reads via MiXCR and lists one record per CDR3 protein. The repertoire consists of roughly 19,000 distinct CDR3 sequences, with 15% occurring once and the leading ten covering roughly 15%. The sequenced material came from PBMCs. The origin of the receptors is a female donor with HTLV-1-associated myelopathy (HAM/TSP).

This clonotype was detected only a few times. The chain is built from TRBV6-6 and TRBJ1-4, with 7 positions matching TRBD1. CDR3 length equals 13 residues. Germline V gene lookup returns CDR1 MNHNY and CDR2 SVGAGI (reference sequence). V lost 2 bases, J lost 8 bases, and 2 bases stayed unmatched. The CDR3 loop reads CASSYQGGEKLFF. Here the CDR3 DNA reads TGTGCCAGCAGTTACCAGGGGGGCGAAAAACTGTTTTTT.

Only a few counts were recorded for this clonotype. The chain joins TRBV5-1 to TRBJ2-6; 11 bases fit TRBD2. The CDR3 covers 18 residues. Trimming removed 0 bases from V and 4 bases from J; junction bases left unmatched: 6. Germline values: CDR1 SGHRS, CDR2 YFSETQ. In DNA form, the CDR3 reads TGCGCCAGCAGCTTGGCTTTGACTAGCGGGAACGGGGCCAACGTCCTGACTTTC. It specifies CASSLALTSGNGANVLTF.

This clonotype has ten or more counts. V usage is TRBV12-3 or TRBV12-4 and J usage is TRBJ2-2; 10 positions agree with TRBD1. The V segment lost 3 bases and the J segment 6 bases; nucleotides outside the gene matches: 7. The CDR3 totals 16 residues. This chain's CDR3 is CASSFAGQGGAGELFF. The CDR3 nucleotides are TGTGCCAGCAGTTTCGCCGGACAGGGGGGCGCCGGGGAGCTGTTTTTT.

This clonotype was observed at least ten times. The rearrangement joins TRBV5-1 to TRBJ1-5; 8 bases map to TRBD1. The germline gives CDR1 SGHRS, CDR2 YFSETQ. The CDR3 contains 16 residues. V gave up 4 bases and J gave up 0 bases; unmatched junction bases: 6. CDR3 region: CASSPGTGNSNQPQHF. Written as DNA, the CDR3 is TGCGCCAGCAGCCCAGGGACAGGTAATAGCAATCAGCCCCAGCATTTT.

This clonotype was seen ten or more times. The chain carries TRBV10-2 and TRBJ2-3, with no clear D. V lost 0 bases and J 4 bases, leaving 5 bases between the germline ends. The CDR3 loop spans 13 amino acids. In germline, CDR1 is WSHSY, CDR2 SAAADI. The CDR3 here is CASSESSADTQYF. The CDR3 nucleotides read TGCGCCAGCAGTGAGTCTTCGGCAGATACGCAGTATTTT.